A selection of T cell receptor beta chains follows, all from one sample in a study. TCRdb independently ran MiXCR on the 5' RACE reads; one entry per CDR3 protein. Among some 54,000 distinct CDR3 sequences listed, roughly 18% were seen once. Material for sequencing was naive CD4+ T cells sorted from blood. These receptors all come from a female donor with breast cancer. Each CDR3 is given with its conserved first and last residue. A D gene is named only where the DNA matches it firmly. Clone size is given for some rows only: seen once, a few or many times, or a class if the clone is expanded.

>TRBJ1-6|TRBV28|NA|NA|14
CASRSGGYNSPLHF
TGTGCCAGCAGGTCGGGGGGTTACAATTCACCCCTCCACTTT
>TRBJ2-5|TRBV5-1|NA|few|13
CASSVDSQETQYF
TGCGCCAGCAGCGTGGACAGCCAAGAGACCCAGTACTTC
>TRBJ2-7|TRBV20-1|TRBD2|many|14
CSATLAGPSYEQYF
TGCAGTGCCACGCTAGCGGGACCGTCCTACGAGCAGTACTTC
>TRBJ1-2|TRBV6-6|NA|once|14
CASSFPDSNYGCTF
TGTGCCAGCAGTTTTCCCGACAGCAACTATGGCTGCACCTTC
>TRBJ2-1|TRBV20-1|NA|NA|15
CSTTRAPQALGEQFF
TGCAGTACTACCCGGGCCCCGCAGGCCCTTGGTGAGCAGTTCTTC
>TRBJ1-2|TRBV18|TRBD1|few|16
CASSRIKQGTADGYTF
TGTGCCAGCTCTCGGATTAAACAGGGGACTGCAGATGGCTACACCTTC
>TRBJ2-4|TRBV10-3|NA|many|15
CAISETSLGGNIQYF
TGTGCCATCAGTGAGACCTCGTTGGGGGGAAACATTCAGTACTTC
>TRBJ2-5|TRBV5-1|NA|many|12
CASSRSQETQYF
TGCGCCAGCAGCAGATCACAAGAGACCCAGTACTTC
>TRBJ2-6|TRBV6-5|NA|many|16
CASRPAGAAGANVLTF
TGTGCCAGCAGACCCGCAGGGGCGGCTGGGGCCAACGTCCTGACTTTC
>TRBJ2-3|TRBV4-1|TRBD2|NA|18
CASSQVSRGSGKSDTQYF
TGCGCCAGCAGCCAAGTATCCAGAGGTAGCGGGAAATCCGATACGCAGTATTTT
>TRBJ2-1|TRBV4-1|NA|NA|14
CASSQIGVSNEQFF
TGCGCCAGCAGCCAAATCGGGGTTTCCAATGAGCAGTTCTTC
>TRBJ2-1|TRBV18|TRBD2|few|15
CASSPGSGRGNEQFF
TGTGCCAGCTCACCCGGGAGCGGGAGGGGCAATGAGCAGTTCTTC
>TRBJ2-7|TRBV12-3/TRBV12-4|NA|NA|14
CASSRRVLGGEQYF
TGTGCCAGCAGTCGTCGCGTGTTGGGGGGCGAGCAGTACTTC
>TRBJ1-5|TRBV6-2/TRBV6-3|NA|many|14
CASSYGGGNQPQHF
TGTGCCAGCAGTTACGGCGGTGGCAATCAGCCCCAGCATTTT
>TRBJ1-2|TRBV4-1|NA|many|17
CASSLTGGRTFNYGYTF
TGCGCCAGCAGCCTAACGGGAGGCAGAACCTTTAACTATGGCTACACCTTC
>TRBJ1-5|TRBV5-5|TRBD1|medium-sized|15
CASSLEGQPDQPQHF
TGTGCCAGCAGCTTGGAGGGACAGCCCGATCAGCCCCAGCATTTT
>TRBJ2-3|TRBV10-3|NA|few|14
CAISSESGADTQYF
TGTGCCATCAGTTCAGAATCCGGCGCAGATACGCAGTATTTT
>TRBJ1-5|TRBV7-8|NA|NA|15
CASSLAGGWFQPQHF
TGTGCCAGCAGCTTAGCAGGGGGTTGGTTTCAGCCCCAGCATTTT
>TRBJ2-7|TRBV24-1|TRBD2|few|19
CATSDSPGGAGVSAYEQYF
TGTGCCACCAGTGACAGCCCCGGTGGAGCGGGAGTGTCGGCCTACGAGCAGTACTTC
>TRBJ1-1|TRBV9|NA|NA|15
CASSIGGSLNTEAFF
TGTGCCAGCAGCATAGGGGGGTCTTTAAACACTGAAGCTTTCTTT
>TRBJ1-2|TRBV5-6|NA|NA|15
CASSLTGRTNYGYTF
TGTGCCAGCAGCTTAACCGGGAGAACCAACTATGGCTACACCTTC
>TRBJ2-1|TRBV5-1|NA|few|15
CASSLQAGTHNEQFF
TGCGCCAGCAGCTTGCAGGCAGGGACCCACAATGAGCAGTTCTTC
>TRBJ1-5|TRBV3-1|NA|few|13
CASSPIRDGPQHF
TGTGCCAGCAGCCCCATTCGGGATGGGCCCCAGCATTTT
>TRBJ1-1|TRBV7-2|TRBD1|NA|15
CVSSLDRVVGTEAFF
TGTGTCAGCAGCTTGGACAGGGTGGTCGGCACTGAAGCTTTCTTT
>TRBJ2-5|TRBV7-9|NA|many|15
CASSSGQGLQETQYF
TGTGCCAGCAGCTCCGGACAGGGACTACAAGAGACCCAGTACTTC
>TRBJ2-1|TRBV12-3/TRBV12-4|TRBD2|NA|16
CASRWASGSAYNEQFF
TGTGCCAGCAGGTGGGCTAGCGGGAGTGCTTACAATGAGCAGTTCTTC
>TRBJ1-2|TRBV7-8|NA|few|13
CASSRGSTYGYTF
TGTGCCAGCAGCCGAGGCTCGACCTATGGCTACACCTTC
>TRBJ2-5|TRBV7-2|NA|NA|13
CASSLAGGGTQYF
TGTGCCAGCAGCTTAGCCGGCGGAGGGACCCAGTACTTC
>TRBJ2-3|TRBV7-2|TRBD2|few|14
CASSPQRGTDTQYF
TGTGCCAGCAGCCCCCAGCGGGGGACAGATACGCAGTATTTT
>TRBJ2-1|TRBV7-2|NA|NA|15
CASSLEQGSYNEQFF
TGTGCCAGCAGCTTAGAGCAGGGCTCCTACAATGAGCAGTTCTTC
>TRBJ2-7|TRBV20-1|NA|many|13
CSASIPLTYEQYF
TGCAGTGCTAGCATCCCACTGACCTACGAGCAGTACTTC
>TRBJ2-5|TRBV29-1|NA|many|11
CSVQPSETQYF
TGCAGCGTTCAACCTAGTGAGACCCAGTACTTC
>TRBJ2-7|TRBV9|TRBD2|few|14
CASSVGGLAGEQYF
TGTGCCAGCAGCGTAGGTGGACTAGCGGGCGAGCAGTACTTC
>TRBJ2-5|TRBV7-3|NA|many|13
CASSSRVSETQYF
TGTGCCAGCAGCTCCAGGGTATCGGAGACCCAGTACTTC
>TRBJ2-1|TRBV20-1|NA|NA|13
CSAGRTNRDEQFF
TGCAGTGCTGGGCGGACCAACCGGGATGAGCAGTTCTTC
>TRBJ2-3|TRBV25-1|TRBD2|NA|15
CASSGSLAGADTQYF
TGTGCCAGCAGTGGATCTCTAGCGGGAGCAGATACGCAGTATTTT
>TRBJ1-1|TRBV20-1|TRBD1|NA|18
CSATGSRPGQGMNTEAFF
TGCAGTGCCACAGGCTCACGTCCGGGACAGGGCATGAACACTGAAGCTTTCTTT